The 14 T cell receptor beta chains presented below share a single source sample, sequenced in a study of cytomegalovirus exposure and HLA in healthy donors (dated by TCRdb to about 2017). Library construction relied on the immunoSEQ multiplex PCR assay. The table was pulled from immuneACCESS by TCRdb, which kept in-frame rearrangements only. Such tables lose some clones; where checked, under half of the loss comes from unresolved V genes, and the rest has no known cause. The sample includes 150,000 to 200,000 clones, with about 96% observed a single time. About 0.89% of the sample comes from the top ten. The sample consisted of PBMCs. The receptors come from a woman in her late teens or twenties in good health and CMV-seronegative.

J is TRBJ1-3 and V is TRBV2; 12 nucleotides agree with TRBD1. Trimming took 6 bases from V and 1 from J; bases not matched to a gene: 4. The CDR3 is made up of 16 amino acids. Germline CDR1 is SNHLY and CDR2 is FYNNEI. The CDR3 bases are TGTGCCAGCAGCGGGGACAGGGGGCATTCTGGAAACACCATATATTTT. Its protein product is CASSGDRGHSGNTIYF.

This chain joins TRBV6-5 and TRBJ1-2; a weak D match, TRBD1 (5 bases). V lost 6 bases and J lost 3, with 14 bases in between. Germline V gene sequence: CDR1 MNHEY, CDR2 SVGAGI. This CDR3 is built from 14 residues. The CDR3 bases are TGTGCCAGCAGCCAAGCCGGGACTTACTATGGCTACACCTTC. This codes for CASSQAGTYYGYTF.

J is TRBJ2-7 and V is TRBV4-1, with 9 bases aligning to TRBD1. With 1 base clipped from V and 6 bases from J, the junction kept 4 bases outside the gene matches. Germline V gene sequence: CDR1 MGHRA, CDR2 YSYEKL. This CDR3 has 14 amino acids. The CDR3 spells CASSQGTGVSEQYF. The CDR3 region has the DNA TGCGCCAGCAGCCAAGGGACAGGGGTGAGCGAGCAGTACTTC.

This chain connects TRBV5-1 to TRBJ2-3, with D tentatively TRBD1 (5 bases). From germline, CDR1 is SGHRS and CDR2 YFSETQ. Deletions cut 0 bases from V and 2 bases from J, with 7 bases between. The CDR3 is 14 amino acids. CDR3 region: CASSLGGFTDTQYF. The CDR3 DNA follows: TGCGCCAGCAGCTTGGGGGGCTTCACAGATACGCAGTATTTT.

The chain carries TRBV6-5 and TRBJ1-2; a possible D gene is TRBD1 (6 bases). Trimming removed 4 bases from V and 3 bases from J, with 12 bases in between. This CDR3 region has 14 residues. Germline CDR1 and CDR2: MNHEY and SVGAGI. The CDR3 DNA reads TGTGCCAGCAGTTCGGGACACAGAGACTATGGCTACACCTTC. Its translation is CASSSGHRDYGYTF.

The rearrangement links TRBV11-2 to TRBJ2-2; D is perhaps TRBD1 (5 bases). The CDR3 spans 16 residues. V was shortened by 4 bases and J by 5 bases, with 17 bases between the two germline ends. CDR1 SGHAT and CDR2 FQNNGV come from the germline V gene. The CDR3 sequence: CASSSPGHARTGELFF. In DNA form, the CDR3 reads TGTGCCAGCAGCTCCCCAGGGCATGCGCGGACCGGGGAGCTGTTTTTT.

The V call is TRBV5-1, the J call TRBJ2-3; 7 bases line up with TRBD1. After removal of 0 bases from V and 6 bases from J, the junction contained 7 bases not matched to a gene. There are 15 residues in the CDR3. Germline values: CDR1 SGHRS, CDR2 YFSETQ. CDR3 DNA: TGCGCCAGCAGCTTGGAGGGGGCAAGGGAGGATACGCAGTATTTT. As protein: CASSLEGAREDTQYF.

The genes are TRBV6-1 and TRBJ1-4; D is perhaps TRBD1 (6 bases). V was pared by 4 bases and J by 8 bases, with 17 bases between. Per germline, CDR1 MNHNS and CDR2 SASEGT. The CDR3 is 15 residues long. The CDR3 is CASSANRAGVEKLFF. The CDR3 nucleotides read TGTGCCAGCAGTGCCAACAGGGCGGGGGTGGAAAAACTGTTTTTT.

The gene calls are TRBV29-1 and TRBJ1-1; TRBD1 might be the D (5 bases). There are 12 residues in the CDR3. V was cut by 7 bases and J by 5 bases, with 14 bases left in between. Germline V gene data show CDR1 as SQVTM and CDR2 as ANQGSEA. CDR3 coding DNA: TGCAGCGGATTGGGGGGAGGGACTGAAGCTTTCTTT. Encoded protein: CSGLGGGTEAFF.

V usage is TRBV7-2 and J usage is TRBJ2-5, with 8 bases fitting TRBD1. V lost 4 bases to trimming and J lost 5 bases; unmatched junction nucleotides: 12. Looked up from germline, CDR1 is SGHTA and CDR2 is FQGNSA. The CDR3 runs 16 residues. The CDR3 region has the DNA TGTGCCAGCAGCTCATTCGGACAGGGTGTACGGGAGACCCAGTACTTC. The encoded protein is CASSSFGQGVRETQYF.

This sequence joins TRBV7-3 and TRBJ2-7; D perhaps matches TRBD1 (5 bases). The CDR3 is 14 amino acids. In germline, CDR1 is SGHTA, CDR2 FQGTGA. Trimming took off 0 bases at V and 6 bases at J, with 12 bases between the two ends. CDR3 loop: CASSLTRDTGEQYF. Written as DNA, the CDR3 is TGTGCCAGCAGCTTAACGCGCGACACAGGCGAGCAGTACTTC.

This chain uses TRBV10-3 with TRBJ1-1; TRBD1 matches 10 bases. Looked up from germline, CDR1 is ENHRY and CDR2 is SYGVKD. CDR3 length equals 14 residues. The V segment lost 6 bases and the J segment 3 bases; nucleotides outside the gene matches: 4. For the CDR3, the DNA is TGTGCCATCAGGAAGGACAGGGGGTACACTGAAGCTTTCTTT. Encoded protein: CAIRKDRGYTEAFF.

This chain joins TRBV2 and TRBJ1-5; perhaps TRBD1 as D (5 bases). Looked up from germline, CDR1 is SNHLY and CDR2 is FYNNEI. The CDR3 is 16 residues long. V lost 2 bases to trimming and J lost 5 bases, with 16 bases between them. The CDR3 here is CASSEYYGTRDQPQHF. The DNA of the CDR3 is TGTGCCAGCAGTGAATACTATGGGACTCGGGATCAGCCCCAGCATTTT. The full variable domain, in which reference TRBV2 and TRBJ1-5 provide the parts outside the CDR3, is EPEVTQTPSHQVTQMGQEVILRCVPISNHLYFYWYRQILGQKVEFLVSFYNNEISEKSEIFDDQFSVERPDGSNFTLKIRSTKLEDSAMYFCASSEYYGTRDQPQHFGDGTRLSIL.

The chain carries TRBV5-4 and TRBJ2-7; TRBD2 matches 12 bases. CDR1 SGHNT and CDR2 YYREEE come from the germline V gene (reference sequence). The CDR3 has 14 amino acids. V was pared by 5 bases and J by 6 bases, with 6 bases of the junction left unmatched. CDR3 in amino acids: CASSPSGGAFEQYF. For the CDR3, the DNA is TGTGCCAGCAGTCCTAGCGGGGGGGCTTTCGAGCAGTACTTC.